The 11 T cell receptor beta chains below all came from one sample that was sequenced in a study of T cells in Graves' hyperthyroidism and ophthalmopathy. The CDR3 regions of TCR beta were amplified from RNA transcripts. The TCR CDR3 was amplified in a first-round RT-PCR using the HTBI primer set. TCRdb ran MiXCR on the multiplex PCR reads and lists one entry per CDR3 protein. Of over 650,000 distinct CDR3 sequences in the sample, around 15% were seen once. Sequencing was carried out using blood. The receptors derive from a man younger than 35 with Graves' hyperthyroidism.

This clonotype was recorded at least ten times. The chain employs TRBV28 and TRBJ1-2; 7 bases agree with TRBD1. Losses at the gene ends were 3 bases for V and 8 bases for J; bases not matched to a gene: 3. This CDR3 is 12 amino acids long. Germline V gene data show CDR1 as MDHEN and CDR2 as SYDVKM. CDR3 region: CASSFDREGYTF. The CDR3 DNA reads TGTGCCAGCAGTTTCGACAGGGAAGGCTACACCTTC.

The V and J genes are TRBV27 and TRBJ2-1; no definite D call. The germline gives CDR1 MNHEY, CDR2 SMNVEV (reference sequence). The CDR3 covers 16 residues. Trimming removed 2 bases at V and 3 bases at J, with 14 bases between. CDR3 amino acids: CASSLLGTAVYNEQFF. CDR3 DNA sequence: TGTGCCAGCAGTTTACTGGGAACGGCAGTCTACAATGAGCAGTTCTTC.

This chain uses TRBV7-2 with TRBJ2-3, with D unresolved. Germline CDR1 is SGHTA and CDR2 is FQGNSA. V was pared by 3 bases and J by 5 bases, with 12 bases between. The CDR3 runs 14 residues. The CDR3: CASSFTSQRDTQYF. The CDR3 DNA sequence: TGTGCCAGCAGCTTTACCTCTCAGAGAGATACGCAGTATTTT.

A few counts support this clonotype. Written as DNA, the CDR3 is TGTGCCAGCGGAGGACTAGCGGGAGGATCAGATACGCAGTATTTT. It yields the protein CASGGLAGGSDTQYF. The chain recombines TRBV9 with TRBJ2-3, with 14 nucleotides matching TRBD2. CDR3 length: 15 residues. The V and J ends lost 7 bases and 4 bases, in that order; junction bases with no gene match: 5. Germline V CDR1 and CDR2: SGDLS, YYNGEE.

The sample holds many counts of this clonotype. The chain couples TRBV2 to TRBJ2-6; D may correspond to TRBD1 or TRBD2 (6 bases each). Trimming pared 8 bases from V and 6 bases from J, leaving 14 bases between. The length of the CDR3 is 14 residues. Per germline, CDR1 SNHLY and CDR2 FYNNEI. CDR3 DNA sequence: TGTGCCAGCTCCCGGAGGGGGGCGGCCAACGTCCTGACTTTC. Protein: CASSRRGAANVLTF.

The rearrangement uses TRBV6-1 and TRBJ2-6; TRBD1 or TRBD2 may be the D gene (5 bases each). Deletions cut 7 bases from V and 1 base from J, with 8 bases between. Germline V gene data show CDR1 as MNHNS and CDR2 as SASEGT. The CDR3 has 14 residues. The CDR3 nucleotides read TGTGCCAGCATGGGGGAGTCTGGGGCCAACGTCCTGACTTTC. It translates to CASMGESGANVLTF.

This clonotype appeared many times. The chain carries TRBV28 and TRBJ1-1; D gene unclear. This CDR3 has 12 residues. The germline V gene has CDR1 MDHEN and CDR2 SYDVKM. V was shortened by 6 bases and J by 0 bases, with 5 bases between the two germline ends. The CDR3 protein is CASRVLNTEAFF. The DNA for the CDR3 is TGTGCCAGCAGGGTATTGAACACTGAAGCTTTCTTT.

This chain links TRBV7-2 with TRBJ2-2, with 11 bases that match TRBD2. Germline V CDR1 and CDR2: SGHTA, FQGNSA. The CDR3 totals 16 residues. J gave up 6 bases and V 5 bases, and 8 bases lay outside the gene matches. CDR3 DNA: TGTGCCAGCAGCGAACTAGCGGGAGTCGGCGCCGGGGAGCTGTTTTTT. This codes for CASSELAGVGAGELFF.

V usage is TRBV28 and J usage is TRBJ2-7; 10 bases agree with TRBD1. V dropped 6 bases and J dropped 6; count of bases not matched to a gene: 17. The CDR3 extends over 17 amino acids. Per the germline V gene, CDR1 is MDHEN and CDR2 is SYDVKM. The CDR3 loop reads CASRRTDTGTGVSEQYF. CDR3 nucleotides: TGTGCCAGCAGACGGACAGACACCGGGACAGGGGTTAGCGAGCAGTACTTC. The complete variable domain, with remaining parts taken from reference TRBV28 and TRBJ2-7, reads DVKVTQSSRYLVKRTGEKVFLECVQDMDHENMFWYRQDPGLGLRLIYFSYDVKMKEKGDIPEGYSVSREKKERFSLILESASTNQTSMYLCASRRTDTGTGVSEQYFGPGTRLTVT.

CDR3 nucleotides: TGTGCCAGCGGGGGAGGAGGTGTGACAGGGGAGCCGAACACCGGGGAGCTGTTTTTT. Its protein product is CASGGGGVTGEPNTGELFF. The J gene is TRBJ2-2, the V gene TRBV12-3 or TRBV12-4; 8 nucleotides align to TRBD1. CDR3 size: 19 residues. The V gene end was trimmed by 8 bases and the J gene end by 0 bases; junction bases not matched to a gene: 17.

This clonotype came up many times. The chain is built from TRBV28 and TRBJ2-7, with D possibly being TRBD1 (6 bases). Trimming stripped 6 bases from V and 2 bases from J, with 14 bases between. Per germline, CDR1 MDHEN and CDR2 SYDVKM. The CDR3 is 14 amino acids. CDR3 protein: CASRPTGITYEQYF. DNA for the CDR3: TGTGCCAGCAGACCTACAGGGATTACCTACGAGCAGTACTTC.